What follows describes a single T cell receptor (beta chain). Antigen unknown. This CDR3 is 13 amino acids long. V lost 4 bases and J lost 5, with 12 bases in between. Looked up from germline, CDR1 is SGHNT and CDR2 is YYREEE (reference sequence). The data stem from a study of a mutant IDH1 vaccine in newly diagnosed glioma. Background on the study: Beginning 4-6 weeks after radiotherapy alone, or with temozolomide cycles, vaccination took place. Most patients had radiochemotherapy with temozolomide before enrollment; others had one alone. The timing of visit V12 was week 35, and that of visit V13 was week 47.

Time point denoted: week 47, end of study. What each vaccine dose contained was 300 ug of mutant IDH1 20-mer peptide, accompanied by topical imiquimod. Sequencing used immunoSEQ multiplex PCR; TCRdb keeps in-frame clones, though not all of them. The sample consists of about 35,000 clones, around 87% of them appearing once. Points from the study as a whole: In about 94% of patients, immune responses induced by the vaccine occurred.

This sequence joins TRBV5-4 and TRBJ1-1, with D possibly TRBD1 on 5 matching bases. This TCR came from a young woman with glioma. Material: PBMCs, obtained from a glioma patient whose treatment included an IDH1 peptide vaccine. CDR3 sequence (DNA): TGTGCCAGCAGCACCGGGACGCGGACTGAAGCTTTCTTT. Translated, it gives CASSTGTRTEAFF.